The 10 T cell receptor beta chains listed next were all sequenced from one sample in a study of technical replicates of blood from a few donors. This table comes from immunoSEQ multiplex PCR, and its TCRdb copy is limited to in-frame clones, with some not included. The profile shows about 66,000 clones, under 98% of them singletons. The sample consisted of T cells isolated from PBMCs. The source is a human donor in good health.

In DNA, the CDR3 is TGTGCCAGCAGCGTTCAGGGGTGGAACACTGAAGCTTTCTTT. This translates into CASSVQGWNTEAFF. The rearrangement joins TRBV9 to TRBJ1-1; the D gene is possibly TRBD1 (6 bases). From germline, CDR1 is SGDLS and CDR2 YYNGEE. V lost 2 bases and J 1 base, leaving 9 bases between the germline ends. The CDR3 covers 14 residues.

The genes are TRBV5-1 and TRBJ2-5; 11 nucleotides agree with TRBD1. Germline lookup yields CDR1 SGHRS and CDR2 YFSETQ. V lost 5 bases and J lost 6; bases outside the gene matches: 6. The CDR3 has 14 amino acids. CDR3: CASSLGQGAQTQYF. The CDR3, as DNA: TGCGCCAGCAGTCTAGGACAGGGGGCACAGACCCAGTACTTC.

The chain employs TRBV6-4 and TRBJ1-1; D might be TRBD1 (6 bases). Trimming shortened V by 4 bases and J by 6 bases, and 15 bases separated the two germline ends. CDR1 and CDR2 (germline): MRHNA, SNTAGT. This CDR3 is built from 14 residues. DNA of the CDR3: TGTGCCAGCAGTGTCGACAGGTCCGGCGCTGAAGCTTTCTTT. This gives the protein CASSVDRSGAEAFF.

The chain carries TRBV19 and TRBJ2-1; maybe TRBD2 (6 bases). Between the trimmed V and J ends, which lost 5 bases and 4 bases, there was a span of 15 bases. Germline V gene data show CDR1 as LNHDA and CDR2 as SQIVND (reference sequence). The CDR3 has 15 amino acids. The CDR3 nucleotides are TGTGCCAGTAGTTCTCCTTGGAGGGGTTACAATGAGCAGTTCTTC. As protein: CASSSPWRGYNEQFF.

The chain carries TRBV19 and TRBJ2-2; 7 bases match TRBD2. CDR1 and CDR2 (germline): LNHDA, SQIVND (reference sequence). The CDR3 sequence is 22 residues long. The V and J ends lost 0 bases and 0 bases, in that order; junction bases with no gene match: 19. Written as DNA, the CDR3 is TGTGCCAGTAGTATAGATTCCCGGGGCGGGCTAGCGGTTTTCGCGAACACCGGGGAGCTGTTTTTT. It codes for CASSIDSRGGLAVFANTGELFF.

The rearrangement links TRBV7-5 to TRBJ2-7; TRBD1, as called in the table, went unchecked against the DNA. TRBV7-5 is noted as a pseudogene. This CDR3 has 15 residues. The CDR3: CVRSLERDREHEQYF. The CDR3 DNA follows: TGTGTCAGAAGCTTAGAGCGGGACAGGGAACACGAGCAGTACTTC.

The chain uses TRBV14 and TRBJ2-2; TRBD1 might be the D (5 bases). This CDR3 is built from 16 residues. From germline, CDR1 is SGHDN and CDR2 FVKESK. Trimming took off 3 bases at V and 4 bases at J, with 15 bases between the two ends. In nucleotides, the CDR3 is TGTGCCAGCAGCCATGTCGGCCAGGGAAGCACCGGGGAGCTGTTTTTT. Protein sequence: CASSHVGQGSTGELFF.

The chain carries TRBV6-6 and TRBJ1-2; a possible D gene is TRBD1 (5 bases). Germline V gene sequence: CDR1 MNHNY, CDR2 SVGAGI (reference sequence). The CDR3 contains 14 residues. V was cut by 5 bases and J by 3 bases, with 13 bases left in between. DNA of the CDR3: TGTGCCAGCAGTGACCAAACAGGTCACTATGGCTACACCTTC. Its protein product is CASSDQTGHYGYTF.

DNA for the CDR3: TGTGCCAGCAGCCAAGACAGGGCATACGAGCAGTACTTC. Its translation is CASSQDRAYEQYF. The V call is TRBV4-2, the J call TRBJ2-7; weak D call: TRBD1 (5 bases). The CDR3 extends over 13 amino acids. From germline, CDR1 is LGHNA and CDR2 YNFKEQ. V was cut by 0 bases and J by 4 bases, with 7 bases left in between.

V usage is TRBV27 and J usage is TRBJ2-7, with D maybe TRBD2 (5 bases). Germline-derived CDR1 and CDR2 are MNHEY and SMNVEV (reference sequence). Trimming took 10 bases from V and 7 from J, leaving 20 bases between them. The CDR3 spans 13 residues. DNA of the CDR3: TGTGCCACTCTTGGTCCCGGGGAGCGGGAGCAGTACTTC. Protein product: CATLGPGEREQYF.